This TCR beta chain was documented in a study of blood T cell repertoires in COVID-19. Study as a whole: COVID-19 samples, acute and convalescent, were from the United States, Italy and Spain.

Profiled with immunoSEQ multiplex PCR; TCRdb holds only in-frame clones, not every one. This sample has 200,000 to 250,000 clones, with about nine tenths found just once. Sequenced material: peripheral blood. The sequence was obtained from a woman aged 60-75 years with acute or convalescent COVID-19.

The CDR3 nucleotides read TGTGCCAGCAGCTTAGGGACAGGTAGAGAGCAGTTCTTC. Its protein product is CASSLGTGREQFF. This chain uses TRBV7-3 with TRBJ2-1, with 8 positions matching TRBD1. CDR1 and CDR2 (germline): SGHTA, FQGTGA. V gave up 2 bases and J gave up 10 bases; unmatched junction bases: 4. The CDR3 is 13 residues long.